One T cell receptor beta chain is described in this entry. These data come from a study of OX40 agonist ivuxolimab in advanced cancers. Overall study context: With ivuxolimab, an agonistic anti-OX40 (CD134) antibody, patients were treated.

CDR1 is MNHNS and CDR2 is SASEGT in the germline V gene. The CDR3 is made up of 12 amino acids. V was pared by 10 bases and J by 11 bases, with 11 bases of the junction left unmatched. The table came from immunoSEQ multiplex PCR; TCRdb's copy has only in-frame clones and leaves some out. This sample carries 75,000 to 80,000 clones, 81% of them seen once, and the ten largest clones take about 4.9%. The chain recombines TRBV6-1 with TRBJ2-1; TRBD1 agrees at 7 bases. Specimen: CD4+ or CD8+ T cells sorted from blood, collected in a trial of the OX40 agonist ivuxolimab. This TCR came from an adult with an advanced solid tumor such as melanoma, head and neck, liver or kidney cancer. The DNA of the CDR3 is TGTGCCACCGCGCCTGGGGACAGCCAGCAGTTCTTC. This gives the protein CATAPGDSQQFF.